Below, 21 T cell receptor beta chains from the same sample are listed, as sequenced in a study of neurological immune-mediated disorders. TCRdb reprocessed the 5' RACE reads via MiXCR and lists one record per CDR3 protein. The sample comprises 39,000 or so distinct CDR3 sequences, about 2.3% of which are singletons, and 9.5% to 15% rests with the top ten. Sequencing was carried out using PBMCs. These TCRs come from a man aged 25 to 40 with multiple sclerosis.

This clonotype was recorded many times. This chain links TRBV12-3 or TRBV12-4 with TRBJ2-7; a possible D gene is TRBD2 (6 bases). V lost 6 bases and J 6 bases, leaving 12 bases between the germline ends. The length of the CDR3 is 12 residues. Here the CDR3 reads CASRKGLSEQYF. The CDR3 DNA reads TGTGCCAGCAGAAAAGGACTATCCGAGCAGTACTTC.

There are many counts of this clonotype. CDR3 residues: CASSPPTVNEQFF. The CDR3 bases are TGTGCCAGCTCACCACCGACGGTAAATGAGCAGTTCTTC. The V gene is TRBV18, the J gene TRBJ2-1; D unresolved. Germline CDR1 KGHSH, CDR2 LQKENI. The CDR3 contains 13 residues. Between the trimmed V and J ends, which lost 0 bases and 7 bases, there was a span of 7 bases.

J is TRBJ2-1 and V is TRBV12-3 or TRBV12-4; D call uncertain. The V end was cut by 5 bases, the J end by 6 bases, with 11 bases between. This CDR3 contains 13 residues. Written as DNA, the CDR3 is TGTGCCAGCAGTAATGACCCCCGCAATGAGCAGTTCTTC. Protein product: CASSNDPRNEQFF.

In this sample, this clonotype turned up many times. CDR3 sequence reads: CASSSGRTNQPQHF. CDR3 in DNA: TGTGCCAGCAGCTCTGGACGGACCAATCAGCCCCAGCATTTT. V usage is TRBV7-8 and J usage is TRBJ1-5; no clear D gene. The CDR3 has 14 residues. Germline V gene lookup returns CDR1 SGHVS and CDR2 FQNEAQ. Trimming removed 4 bases at V and 3 bases at J, with 10 bases between.

This clonotype was observed many times. In DNA form, the CDR3 reads TGCAGTGCCCCAAATCACCTAGCGGGAGTTTGGTACGAGCAGTACTTC. This gives the protein CSAPNHLAGVWYEQYF. V and J are TRBV20-1 and TRBJ2-7, with 10 bases fitting TRBD2. The length of the CDR3 is 16 residues. Trimming cost V 6 bases and J 4 bases; bases outside gene matches: 15. Per germline, CDR1 DFQATT and CDR2 SNEGSKA (reference sequence).

This clonotype appeared a few times. The conserved final phenylalanine or tryptophan is absent from the CDR3, which likely points to a read error. This chain connects TRBV24-1 to TRBJ2-1; no reliable D call. This CDR3 is 14 amino acids long. Trimming left V 4 bases short and J 5 bases short, with 11 bases between. Germline V gene lookup returns CDR1 KGHDR and CDR2 SFDVKD. The CDR3 region has the DNA TGTGCCACCAGTGAAACCAGGCCTGACAATGAGCAGTTCAAC. It encodes CATSETRPDNEQFN.

This clonotype was found many times. The genes are TRBV5-1 and TRBJ2-7; D is ambiguous. The ends were cut back, 0 bases at V and 2 bases at J, with 9 bases in the middle. The CDR3 consists of 14 residues. Germline lookup yields CDR1 SGHRS and CDR2 YFSETQ. Written as DNA, the CDR3 is TGCGCCAGCAGCTTGGATAGGGCCCCCTACGAGCAGTACTTC. Encoded protein: CASSLDRAPYEQYF. The full variable domain, with the rest looked up from reference TRBV5-1 and TRBJ2-7, is KAGVTQTPRYLIKTRGQQVTLSCSPISGHRSVSWYQQTPGQGLQFLFEYFSETQRNKGNFPGRFSGRQFSNSRSEMNVSTLELGDSALYLCASSLDRAPYEQYFGPGTRLTVT.

This clonotype was picked up many times. In nucleotides, the CDR3 is TGTGCCAGCAGAAGACAGGGTGTCACCGGGGAGCTGTTTTTT. The encoded protein is CASRRQGVTGELFF. This chain joins TRBV28 and TRBJ2-2, with 7 bases that match TRBD1. V trimming: 6 bases; J trimming: 4 bases; junction bases outside the gene matches: 5. Germline V gene sequence: CDR1 MDHEN, CDR2 SYDVKM. CDR3 length: 14 amino acids. The entire variable domain, with the rest obtained from reference TRBV28 and TRBJ2-2, is as follows: DVKVTQSSRYLVKRTGEKVFLECVQDMDHENMFWYRQDPGLGLRLIYFSYDVKMKEKGDIPEGYSVSREKKERFSLILESASTNQTSMYLCASRRQGVTGELFFGEGSRLTVL.

The table lists this clonotype with many counts. The rearrangement uses TRBV9 and TRBJ1-1; D gene unclear. Germline loops: CDR1 SGDLS, CDR2 YYNGEE. This CDR3 region has 14 residues. The V gene lost 0 bases and the J gene lost 4 bases, with 10 bases spanning the gap. CDR3 residues: CASSVVDGSTEAFF. CDR3 DNA sequence: TGTGCCAGCAGCGTAGTTGATGGGAGCACTGAAGCTTTCTTT.

This clonotype was recorded at least ten times. V gene TRBV15 combines with J gene TRBJ1-3; D gene ambiguous. Germline V gene sequence: CDR1 LNHNV, CDR2 YYDKDF (reference sequence). V was shortened by 2 bases and J by 3 bases, with 2 bases between the two germline ends. The CDR3 has 12 residues. For the CDR3, the DNA is TGTGCCACCAGCAGAAGTGGAAACACCATATATTTT. Protein product: CATSRSGNTIYF.

There are many counts of this clonotype. This chain connects TRBV5-1 to TRBJ2-5; 7 bases fit TRBD2. The J segment lost 5 bases and the V segment lost 7 bases, leaving 8 bases of the junction unmatched. Germline V gene lookup returns CDR1 SGHRS and CDR2 YFSETQ. The CDR3 extends over 13 amino acids. The CDR3 DNA follows: TGCGCCAGCCTCGCAGGAGCGGGGGAGACCCAGTACTTC. Amino acids: CASLAGAGETQYF.

This clonotype came up many times. The rearrangement uses TRBV7-9 and TRBJ2-3; D possibly corresponds to TRBD2 (6 bases). The V gene's germline CDR1 is SEHNR and CDR2 FQNEAQ (reference sequence). V was pared by 2 bases and J by 0 bases, with 15 bases between. This CDR3 has 17 residues. The CDR3 sequence: CASSLLFGGISTDTQYF. In DNA form, the CDR3 reads TGTGCCAGCAGCTTACTCTTCGGGGGAATTAGCACAGATACGCAGTATTTT.

At least ten counts were recorded for this clonotype. The chain employs TRBV7-9 and TRBJ2-5, with 7 bases lining up with TRBD2. Germline values: CDR1 SEHNR, CDR2 FQNEAQ (reference sequence). The trim removed 6 bases at V and 0 bases at J, leaving 1 base unmatched. The CDR3 consists of 13 residues. DNA of the CDR3: TGTGCCAGCAGAGCGGGACACCAAGAGACCCAGTACTTC. It is translated as CASRAGHQETQYF.

The table lists this clonotype with many counts. The chain recombines TRBV3-1 with TRBJ1-6; no firm D call. V was pared by 5 bases and J by 8 bases, with 13 bases between. Germline V CDR1 and CDR2: LGHDT, YNNKEL (reference sequence). This CDR3 is built from 14 residues. The CDR3 loop reads CASSTEWGYSPLHF. CDR3 nucleotides: TGTGCCAGCAGCACAGAATGGGGATATTCACCCCTCCACTTT.

This clonotype was observed at least ten times. The chain carries TRBV6-6 and TRBJ2-1; D perhaps matches TRBD1 (6 bases). V lost 0 bases, J lost 10 bases, and 16 bases lay in between. CDR3 size: 15 residues. Germline CDR1 is MNHNY and CDR2 is SVGAGI (reference sequence). The CDR3, as DNA: TGTGCCAGCAGTTACTCGCCTCCAGGGCAGGGGGAGCAGTTCTTC. It specifies CASSYSPPGQGEQFF.

This clonotype has at least ten counts. V gene TRBV12-3 or TRBV12-4 combines with J gene TRBJ2-1; 7 bases are a match to TRBD1. This CDR3 is 15 amino acids long. V dropped 5 bases and J dropped 9; count of bases not matched to a gene: 13. CDR3 sequence reads: CASSDRQGQMGEQFF. The CDR3 region has the DNA TGTGCCAGCAGTGACAGACAGGGTCAGATGGGTGAGCAGTTCTTC.

In its sample, this clonotype was seen many times. The chain is built from TRBV7-6 and TRBJ1-5, with D possibly TRBD1 on 5 matching bases. The CDR3 runs to 14 residues. V lost 2 bases, J lost 3 bases, and 8 bases lay in between. Germline V gene sequence: CDR1 SGHVS, CDR2 FNYEAQ. The CDR3 reads CASSLSGVNQPQHF. Written as DNA, the CDR3 is TGTGCCAGCAGCTTATCGGGGGTCAATCAGCCCCAGCATTTT.

Many counts were recorded for this clonotype. The chain joins TRBV20-1 to TRBJ2-4; the D is unclear. The CDR3 runs to 13 residues. Germline V gene lookup returns CDR1 DFQATT and CDR2 SNEGSKA (reference sequence). Trimming removed 0 bases from V and 9 bases from J, with 12 bases in between. DNA of the CDR3: TGCAGTGCTAGAGATGGCTACCGAGGCATTCAGTACTTC. It translates to CSARDGYRGIQYF.

Points on this clonotype: A much larger clone lies one base from this, so it may be a read error. The chain recombines TRBV28 with TRBJ2-7; D gene unclear. This CDR3 has 14 residues. Germline lookup yields CDR1 MDHEN and CDR2 SYDVKM. Deletions cut 11 bases from V and 2 bases from J, with 19 bases between. The CDR3: CAVGFFGSPYEQYF. In nucleotides, the CDR3 is TGTGCCGTTGGGTTTTTTGGGTCCCCCTACGAGCAGTACTTC.

This clonotype has just one count. This chain joins TRBV12-3 or TRBV12-4 and TRBJ1-1; D is ambiguous. Trimming cost V 7 bases and J 2 bases, with 17 bases left between them. The CDR3 loop spans 15 amino acids. CDR3 sequence reads: CASTLEAPFNTEAFF. The CDR3 DNA reads as TGTGCCAGCACCCTTGAAGCGCCTTTCAACACTGAAGCTTTCTTT.

This clonotype was counted at least ten times. The chain links TRBV27 to TRBJ2-7; D is uncertain. The ends were cut back, 2 bases at V and 1 base at J, with 9 bases in the middle. The CDR3 runs 14 residues. Germline loops: CDR1 MNHEY, CDR2 SMNVEV (reference sequence). In DNA, the CDR3 is TGTGCCAGCAGTTTAGGACCGGTTTCCTACGAGCAGTACTTC. It is translated as CASSLGPVSYEQYF.